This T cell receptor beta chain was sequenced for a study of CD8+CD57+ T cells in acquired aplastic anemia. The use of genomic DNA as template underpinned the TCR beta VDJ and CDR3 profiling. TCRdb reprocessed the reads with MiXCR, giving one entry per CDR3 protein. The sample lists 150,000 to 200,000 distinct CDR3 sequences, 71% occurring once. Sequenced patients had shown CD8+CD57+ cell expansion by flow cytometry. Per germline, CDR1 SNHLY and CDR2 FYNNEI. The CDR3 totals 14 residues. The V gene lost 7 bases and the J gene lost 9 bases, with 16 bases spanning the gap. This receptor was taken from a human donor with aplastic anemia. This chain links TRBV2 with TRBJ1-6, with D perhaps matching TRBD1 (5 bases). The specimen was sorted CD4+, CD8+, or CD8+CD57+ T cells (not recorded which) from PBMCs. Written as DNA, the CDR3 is TGTGCCAGCATCGGGGACCGTGGAGGTTCACCCCTCCACTTT. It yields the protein CASIGDRGGSPLHF.